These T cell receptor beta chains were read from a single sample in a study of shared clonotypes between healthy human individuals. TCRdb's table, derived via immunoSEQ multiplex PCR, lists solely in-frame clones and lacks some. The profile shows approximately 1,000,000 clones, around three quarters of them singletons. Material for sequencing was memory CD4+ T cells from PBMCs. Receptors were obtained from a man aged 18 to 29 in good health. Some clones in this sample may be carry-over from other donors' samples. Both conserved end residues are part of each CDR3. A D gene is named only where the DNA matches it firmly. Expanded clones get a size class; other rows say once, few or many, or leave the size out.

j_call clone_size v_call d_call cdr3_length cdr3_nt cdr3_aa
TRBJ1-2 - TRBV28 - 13 TGTGCCAGTGGGGGGGGCCCTAACTATGGCTACACCTTC CASGGGPNYGYTF
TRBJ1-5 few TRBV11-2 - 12 TGTGCCAGCAGCTTCCAGGATCAGCCCCAGCATTTT CASSFQDQPQHF
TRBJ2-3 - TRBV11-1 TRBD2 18 TGTGCCAGCAGAACGACTAGCGGGGGTCGGTGGAGCACAGATACGCAGTATTTT CASRTTSGGRWSTDTQYF
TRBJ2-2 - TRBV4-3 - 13 TGCGCCAGCAGCCAAGATCAGGCCGGGGAGCTGTTTTTT CASSQDQAGELFF
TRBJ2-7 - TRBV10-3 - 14 TGTGCCATCAGTGAGGGGGACACGGCCTACGAGCAGTACTTC CAISEGDTAYEQYF
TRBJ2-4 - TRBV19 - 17 TGTGCCAGTAATCCTGGCGCGGGGAGACTAGCCAAAAACATTCAGTACTTC CASNPGAGRLAKNIQYF
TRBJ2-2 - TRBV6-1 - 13 TGTGCCAGCAGCGCGAAGGCCACCGGGGAGCTGTTTTTT CASSAKATGELFF
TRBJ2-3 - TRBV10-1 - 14 TGCGCCAGCAGTGATGACAGAAGCACAGATACGCAGTATTTT CASSDDRSTDTQYF
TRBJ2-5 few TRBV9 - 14 TGTGCCAGCAGCGTAGGCCATGGACAAGAGACCCAGTACTTC CASSVGHGQETQYF
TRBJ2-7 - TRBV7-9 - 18 TGTGCCAGCAGCTTAGTCCGAATTACTAGCCATAGCTCCTACGAGCAGTACTTC CASSLVRITSHSSYEQYF
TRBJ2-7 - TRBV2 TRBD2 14 TGTGCCAGCGGGCGGCTAGCGGAAACCTACGAGCAGTACTTC CASGRLAETYEQYF
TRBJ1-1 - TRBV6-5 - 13 TGTGCCAGCAGTTATTCGGTGAACACTGAAGCTTTCTTT CASSYSVNTEAFF
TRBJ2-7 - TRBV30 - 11 TGTGCCTGGAGTGTGGCGCTAGGGCAGTACTTC CAWSVALGQYF
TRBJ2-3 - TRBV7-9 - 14 TGTGCCAGCAGCCTGAGGTCCCTCCAGGATACGCAGTATTTT CASSLRSLQDTQYF
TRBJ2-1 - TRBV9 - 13 TGTGCCAGCAGCGCCGCCGACAGACTCGAGCAGTTCTTC CASSAADRLEQFF
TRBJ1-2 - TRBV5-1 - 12 TGCGCCAGCAGTCCAGGGGACTATGGCTACACCTTC CASSPGDYGYTF
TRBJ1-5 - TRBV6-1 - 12 TGTGCCAGCGGACTGAGGAATCAGCCCCAGCATTTT CASGLRNQPQHF
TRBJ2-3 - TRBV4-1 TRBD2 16 TGCGCCAGCAGCCCGCCGACTAGCGGGACACCGGATACGCAGTATTTT CASSPPTSGTPDTQYF
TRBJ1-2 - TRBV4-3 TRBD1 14 TGCGCCAGCAGCCAGACAGGGGGCTTCTATGGCTACACCTTC CASSQTGGFYGYTF
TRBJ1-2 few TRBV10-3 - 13 TGTGCCATCACCGAGGACAAGTACTATGGCTACACCTTC CAITEDKYYGYTF
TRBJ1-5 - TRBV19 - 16 TGTGCCAGTAGTATTGTTTCAGGCTATAGCAATCAGCCCCAGCATTTT CASSIVSGYSNQPQHF
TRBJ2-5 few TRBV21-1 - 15 TGTGCCAGCAGCAAAGTGGTGCGTGGGTCAGAGACCCAGTACTTC CASSKVVRGSETQYF
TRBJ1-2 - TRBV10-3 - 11 TGTGCCATCAGAAACAGGGATGGCTACACCTTC CAIRNRDGYTF
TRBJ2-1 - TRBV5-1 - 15 TGCGCCAGCAGCTTGGATGGGAGCGCCTACAATGAGCAGTTCTTC CASSLDGSAYNEQFF
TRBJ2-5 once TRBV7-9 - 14 TGTGCCAGCAGCTCCACAGGGAGGGGGGAGACCCAGTACTTC CASSSTGRGETQYF
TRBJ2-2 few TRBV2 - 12 TGTGCCAGCAGTCCGTCCACCGGGGAGCTGTTTTTT CASSPSTGELFF
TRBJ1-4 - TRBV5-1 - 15 TGCGCCAGCAGCCGGGGGGCCGCAACTAATGAAAAACTGTTTTTT CASSRGAATNEKLFF
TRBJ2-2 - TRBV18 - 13 TGTGCCAGCTGTGTGGAGGTCACCGGGGAGCTGTTTTTT CASCVEVTGELFF
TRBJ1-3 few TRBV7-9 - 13 TGTGCCAGCAGACGGACAGAAGGAAACACCATATATTTT CASRRTEGNTIYF
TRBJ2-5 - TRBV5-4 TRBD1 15 TGTGCCAGCAGCTTGGCCAGGGGGCTACAAGAGACCCAGTACTTC CASSLARGLQETQYF
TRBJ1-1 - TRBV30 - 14 TGTGCCTGGAGATCCGGGTTGCTGAGTGCTGAAGCTTTCTTT CAWRSGLLSAEAFF
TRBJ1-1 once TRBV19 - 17 TGTGCCAGTAGTCCCCCCCCATCAGGGACTAGGTGGACTGAAGCTTTCTTT CASSPPPSGTRWTEAFF
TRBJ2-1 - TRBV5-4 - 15 TGTGCCAGCAGCGCCCGGGACTCCCTTGACAATGAGCAGTTCTTC CASSARDSLDNEQFF
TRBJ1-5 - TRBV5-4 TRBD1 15 TGTGCCAGCAGCGAGGGGGGAGGGGGCGATCAGCCCCAGCATTTT CASSEGGGGDQPQHF
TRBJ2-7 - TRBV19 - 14 TGTGCCAGTAGTATCGGGCCTGCGGGATACGAGCAGTACTTC CASSIGPAGYEQYF
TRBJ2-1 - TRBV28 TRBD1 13 TGTGCCAGCAACAGGGGGTCTCCCGGGGAGCAGTTCTTC CASNRGSPGEQFF
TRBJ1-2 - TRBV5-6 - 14 TGTGCCAGCAGCTATCGAGACAGGAATGATGGCTACACCTTC CASSYRDRNDGYTF
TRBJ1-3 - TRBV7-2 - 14 TGTGCCAGCAGCTTAGGGACATCCGGAAACACCATATATTTT CASSLGTSGNTIYF
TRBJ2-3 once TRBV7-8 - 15 TGTGCCAGCAGCCGGGGGGCGGGGAGCACAGATACGCAGTATTTT CASSRGAGSTDTQYF
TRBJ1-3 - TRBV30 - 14 TGTGCCTGGAGTAAGGGTTTTCATGGAAACACCATATATTTT CAWSKGFHGNTIYF
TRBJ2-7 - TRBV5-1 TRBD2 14 TGCGCCAGCCAGAGGACTAGCGGGAGTGACGAGCAGTACTTC CASQRTSGSDEQYF
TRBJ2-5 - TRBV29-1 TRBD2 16 TGCAGCGTCGGAGGGGGTACTAGCGGGGCCCAAGAGACCCAGTACTTC CSVGGGTSGAQETQYF
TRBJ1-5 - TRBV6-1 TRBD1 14 TGTGCCAGCAGACGGGGGACAGGGGATCAGCCCCAGCATTTT CASRRGTGDQPQHF
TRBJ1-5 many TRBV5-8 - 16 TGTGCCAGCAGCTTCAACCCAGGCCCGAGCAATCAGCCCCAGCATTTT CASSFNPGPSNQPQHF
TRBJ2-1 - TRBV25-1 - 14 TGTGCCAGTGTGAGAGGACAGAGTTACAATGAGCAGTTCTTC CASVRGQSYNEQFF
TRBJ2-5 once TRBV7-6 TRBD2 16 TGTGCCAGCAGCTTACTAGCGGGAGTACCACAAGAGACCCAGTACTTC CASSLLAGVPQETQYF
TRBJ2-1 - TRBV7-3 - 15 TGTGCCAGCAGCCCCCGGGGGCTAGATGGTGGGGAGCAGTTCTTC CASSPRGLDGGEQFF
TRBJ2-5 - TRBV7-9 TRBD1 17 TGTGCCAGCAGCCCTCGTTCGGGACAGGGATTTTTTGCGACCCAGTACTTC CASSPRSGQGFFATQYF
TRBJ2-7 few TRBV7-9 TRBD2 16 TGTGCCAGCAGCTTACTTGGAGCGGGACGCCGGGACGAGCAGTACTTC CASSLLGAGRRDEQYF
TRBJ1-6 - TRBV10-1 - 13 TGCGCCATACGCCGGACCTGGGATTCACCCCTCCACTTT CAIRRTWDSPLHF
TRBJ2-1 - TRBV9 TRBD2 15 TGTGCCAGCAGCGCGACTAGCGGGACTCGTCTTGGGCAGTTCTTC CASSATSGTRLGQFF
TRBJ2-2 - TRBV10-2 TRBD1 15 TGCGCCAGCGGTGGTGCAGGGGGCGCAAACGGGGAGCTGTTTTTT CASGGAGGANGELFF
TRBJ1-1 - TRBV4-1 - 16 TGCGCCAGCAGCCGCCTAGGTGGCGCAGCGAACACTGAAGCTTTCTTT CASSRLGGAANTEAFF
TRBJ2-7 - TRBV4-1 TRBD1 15 TGCGCCAGCAGCCAACCCGGGACAGGGGTGTACGAGCAGTACTTC CASSQPGTGVYEQYF
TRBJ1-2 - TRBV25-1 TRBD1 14 TGTGCCAGCGGCCCACAGGGGTATTCCTATGGCTACACCTTC CASGPQGYSYGYTF
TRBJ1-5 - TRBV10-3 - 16 TGTGCCATCAGTGAGTCGGTAGCGCTCCGCAATCAGCCCCAGCATTTT CAISESVALRNQPQHF
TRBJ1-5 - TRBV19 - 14 TGTGCCAGTAGTATCAGAGGGAAGGAGCAGCCCCAGCATTTT CASSIRGKEQPQHF
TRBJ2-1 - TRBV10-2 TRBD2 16 TGCGCCAGCAGGGGGACTAGCGGGAGTTTGTACAATGAGCAGTTCTTC CASRGTSGSLYNEQFF
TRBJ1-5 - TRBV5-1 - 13 TGCGCCAGCAGCTTGGCCAGCAATCAGCCCCAGCATTTT CASSLASNQPQHF